This entry concerns a single T cell receptor beta chain. What this receptor recognizes is not known. No base quality values were provided; no much bigger clone lies one nucleotide off. Libraries were made using the immunoSEQ multiplex PCR assay. TCRdb retrieved this table from immuneACCESS and kept in-frame rearrangements only. Not all clones are present; in checked studies, unresolved V genes account for under half, and no reason is known for the remainder. The table for this sample lists tens of thousands of clones; over 85% of them were counted only once. Clones ranked in the top ten supply under 4.5% of the sample. These data originate in a study of T cell changes during pregnancy in multiple sclerosis (dated by TCRdb to the late 2010s). Study-level background: Changes in the T cell repertoire over the course of pregnancy were examined in this study in women with multiple sclerosis.

This clonotype was sampled from a female donor with multiple sclerosis, enrolled in a pregnancy study. The sample was CD8+ T cells from peripheral blood mononuclear cells, taken after pregnancy.

In nucleotide form, the sequence is TGCGCCAGCAGGGGACTAGCGGGAGGGGCTGGTTACAATGAGCAGTTCTTC. Its translation reads: CASRGLAGGAGYNEQFF. The sequence links TRBV5-1 to TRBJ2-1; 16 bases in between match TRBD2. V lost 5 bases and J lost 4 bases, and the count of bases not matched to a germline gene is 6. CDR1 is given as SGHRS and CDR2 as YFSETQ, both from the germline V gene. From the cysteine through the phenylalanine, the CDR3 covers 17 amino acids. Only the CDR3 DNA stays, 51 bases, in frame from base 1.